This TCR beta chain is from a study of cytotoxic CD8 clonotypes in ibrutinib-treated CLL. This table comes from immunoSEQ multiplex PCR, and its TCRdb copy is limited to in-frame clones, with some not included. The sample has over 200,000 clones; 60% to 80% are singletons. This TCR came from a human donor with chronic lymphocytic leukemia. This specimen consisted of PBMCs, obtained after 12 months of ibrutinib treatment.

CDR3 amino acids: CASSQPGRRDTEAFF. The CDR3 coding sequence is TGCGCCAGCAGCCAACCAGGACGGCGGGACACTGAAGCTTTCTTT. The chain employs TRBV4-1 and TRBJ1-1; the D is unclear. The CDR3 covers 15 residues. V was pared by 2 bases and J by 3 bases, with 13 bases between. Germline V gives CDR1 MGHRA, CDR2 YSYEKL.